The 5 T cell receptor beta chains presented below share a single source sample, sequenced in a study of identical twins (dated by TCRdb to the mid-2010s). The library was made by 5' RACE. For sequencing, an Illumina HiSeq 2000 was employed. The public sequencing data were trimmed at Q25 with fastp and processed into clonotypes with MiXCR by TCRdb, which kept only in-frame beta chains. Identical CDR3 proteins give one entry, which carries the most common genes and DNA. A total of nearly 900,000 distinct CDR3 sequences appear in this sample, more than 9% of them only once. Around 1.6% of the sample belongs to the ten largest clones. The data also belong to a second study, concerning yellow fever vaccine responses in identical twins.

Sequences were obtained from PBMCs. These TCRs come from a woman aged 18-35 years in good health.

This sequence joins TRBV6-5 and TRBJ1-5; no definite D call. Germline V gene lookup returns CDR1 MNHEY and CDR2 SVGAGI. The length of the CDR3 is 17 residues. The V gene lost 4 bases and the J gene lost 3 bases, with 19 bases spanning the gap. The CDR3 loop reads CASSFMGGKVDNQPQHF. CDR3 DNA sequence: TGTGCCAGCAGTTTTATGGGAGGGAAGGTTGACAATCAGCCCCAGCATTTT.

This clonotype was observed a few times. The rearrangement uses TRBV28 and TRBJ2-2, with 8 bases fitting TRBD2. The CDR3 totals 15 residues. V gave up 3 bases and J gave up 7 bases; unmatched junction bases: 7. Germline assignment: CDR1 MDHEN and CDR2 SYDVKM. CDR3 sequence: CASSFGLAGLGELFF. Here the CDR3 DNA reads TGTGCCAGCAGTTTTGGGCTAGCGGGCCTCGGGGAGCTGTTTTTT.

This clonotype has more than one count but fewer than ten. The chain has TRBV10-3 and TRBJ2-7, with D hard to call. The ends were cut back, 4 bases at V and 5 bases at J, with 9 bases in the middle. CDR3 length equals 12 residues. Germline V gene lookup returns CDR1 ENHRY and CDR2 SYGVKD. In DNA, the CDR3 is TGTGCCATCAGTGGCGGTTTGGACGAGCAGTACTTC. It yields the protein CAISGGLDEQYF.

V usage is TRBV14 and J usage is TRBJ2-1, with D hard to call. This CDR3 is built from 16 residues. In germline, CDR1 is SGHDN, CDR2 FVKESK. V lost 0 bases to trimming and J lost 6 bases, with 15 bases between them. This chain's CDR3 is CASSQDSLRPTNEQFF. Here the CDR3 DNA reads TGTGCCAGCAGCCAAGATTCCTTAAGGCCCACCAATGAGCAGTTCTTC.

CDR3 sequence: CATSLPSGVGEQYF. CDR3 coding DNA: TGTGCCACCAGCTTACCTAGCGGGGTCGGAGAGCAGTACTTC. The chain carries TRBV15 and TRBJ2-7; TRBD2 agrees at 9 bases. Germline CDR1 LNHNV, CDR2 YYDKDF (reference sequence). The CDR3 contains 14 residues. The junction had 9 bases not matched to a gene; V was cut back by 5 bases and J by 7 bases.